Below, 30 T cell receptor beta chains from the same sample are listed, as sequenced in a study of blood T cell repertoires in COVID-19. TCRdb keeps only in-frame clones here, not all; method: immunoSEQ multiplex PCR. Counted here are over 200,000 clones, approximately 89% occurring once; the ten biggest clones make up about 3.5%. Sequences were obtained from PBMCs or T cells enriched from blood (not recorded which). The receptors derive from a woman in her twenties or thirties who had been exposed to COVID-19.

In its sample, this clone was seen once. The gene calls are TRBV7-3 and TRBJ2-1; TRBD2 matches at 7 bases. The CDR3 loop spans 17 amino acids. Trimming took 5 bases from V and 5 from J; bases not matched to a gene: 15. The V gene's germline CDR1 is SGHTA and CDR2 FQGTGA. The CDR3 here is CASSPTNRDYTNNEQFF. In DNA, the CDR3 is TGTGCCAGCAGCCCTACGAACCGGGACTACACAAACAATGAGCAGTTCTTC.

This sequence joins TRBV5-4 and TRBJ2-1; TRBD2 matches at 9 bases. V dropped 4 bases and J dropped 4; count of bases not matched to a gene: 6. Germline loops: CDR1 SGHNT, CDR2 YYREEE (reference sequence). CDR3 size: 15 residues. Here the CDR3 reads CASSVPSGDYNEQFF. In DNA, the CDR3 is TGTGCCAGCAGCGTCCCTAGCGGGGATTACAATGAGCAGTTCTTC.

This sequence joins TRBV18 and TRBJ1-1, with no clear D. Deletions cut 3 bases from V and 8 bases from J, with 10 bases between. CDR3 length: 12 amino acids. Germline loops: CDR1 KGHSH, CDR2 LQKENI. The CDR3 reads CASSPTGREAFF. Written as DNA, the CDR3 is TGTGCCAGCTCACCGACCGGGAGAGAAGCTTTCTTT.

The rearrangement joins TRBV5-4 to TRBJ2-5, with D possibly TRBD2 on 6 matching bases. Germline-derived CDR1 and CDR2 are SGHNT and YYREEE (reference sequence). The CDR3 has 13 residues. The V gene lost 2 bases and the J gene lost 3 bases, with 8 bases spanning the gap. The CDR3: CASSFSGKETQYF. The CDR3 nucleotides read TGTGCCAGCAGCTTTAGCGGAAAAGAGACCCAGTACTTC. The complete variable domain, with remaining parts taken from reference TRBV5-4 and TRBJ2-5, reads ETGVTQSPTHLIKTRGQQVTLRCSSQSGHNTVSWYQQALGQGPQFIFQYYREEENGRGNFPPRFSGLQFPNYSSELNVNALELDDSALYLCASSFSGKETQYFGPGTRLLVL.

This rearrangement joins TRBV20-1 to TRBJ2-3; 11 bases map to TRBD2. The CDR3 spans 15 residues. Germline CDR1 is DFQATT and CDR2 is SNEGSKA (reference sequence). J lost 0 bases, V lost 3 bases, and 2 bases had no gene match. CDR3 residues: CSASRTSGSTDTQYF. The DNA for the CDR3 is TGCAGTGCTAGTCGGACTAGCGGGAGCACAGATACGCAGTATTTT.

The chain couples TRBV29-1 to TRBJ1-2, with unresolved D. CDR3 length equals 14 residues. CDR1 SQVTM and CDR2 ANQGSEA come from the germline V gene. Between the trimmed V and J ends, which lost 0 bases and 4 bases, there was a span of 12 bases. This CDR3 reads CSVEDRRGVYGYTF. DNA for the CDR3: TGCAGCGTTGAAGATCGCAGAGGAGTCTATGGCTACACCTTC.

The rearrangement joins TRBV7-9 to TRBJ1-5, with 8 bases lining up with TRBD1. The germline V gene encodes CDR1 SEHNR and CDR2 FQNEAQ (reference sequence). Trimming at V came to 4 bases and at J to 3 bases, leaving 2 bases not matched to a gene. CDR3 length: 14 residues. The DNA of the CDR3 is TGTGCCAGCAGCTCGGACAGGGACAATCAGCCCCAGCATTTT. It encodes CASSSDRDNQPQHF.

The rearrangement links TRBV3-1 (or the pseudogene TRBV3-2) to TRBJ2-1; possible D gene TRBD2, 5 bases. This CDR3 contains 15 residues. Germline V gene data show CDR1 as LGHDT and CDR2 as YNNKEL (reference sequence). Trimming left V 0 bases short and J 5 bases short, with 11 bases between. CDR3 DNA: TGTGCCAGCAGCCAAGAGGCGGGCTTCAACAATGAGCAGTTCTTC. Its protein product is CASSQEAGFNNEQFF.

The chain uses TRBV7-9 and TRBJ1-2; D is uncertain. The V gene's germline CDR1 is SEHNR and CDR2 FQNEAQ (reference sequence). Deletions cut 0 bases from V and 3 bases from J, with 5 bases between. The CDR3 length is 13 residues. In DNA, the CDR3 is TGTGCCAGCAGCTTAGCTCGGGACTATGGCTACACCTTC. This codes for CASSLARDYGYTF.

The rearrangement uses TRBV15 and TRBJ2-7; no definite D call. V was cut by 5 bases and J by 0 bases, with 8 bases left in between. Per the germline V gene, CDR1 is LNHNV and CDR2 is YYDKDF (reference sequence). The CDR3 has 13 amino acids. The CDR3 region is CATSGHTSYEQYF. The CDR3 DNA reads as TGTGCCACCAGCGGCCACACCTCCTACGAGCAGTACTTC. The full variable domain, its missing parts supplied by reference TRBV15 and TRBJ2-7, is DAMVIQNPRYQVTQFGKPVTLSCSQTLNHNVMYWYQQKSSQAPKLLFHYYDKDFNNEADTPDNFQSRRPNTSFCFLDIRSPGLGDTAMYLCATSGHTSYEQYFGPGTRLTVT.

The DNA for the CDR3 is TGCGCCAGCAGCTGGGGACTAGCGGGTTCCTACGAGCAGTACTTC. This sequence encodes CASSWGLAGSYEQYF. V is TRBV5-1 and J is TRBJ2-7; 12 bases align to TRBD2. The junction had 2 bases not matched to a gene; V was cut back by 3 bases and J by 1 base. The CDR3 loop spans 15 amino acids. Germline V lookup: CDR1 SGHRS, CDR2 YFSETQ. Full variable domain (outside the CDR3, taken from reference TRBV5-1 and TRBJ2-7): KAGVTQTPRYLIKTRGQQVTLSCSPISGHRSVSWYQQTPGQGLQFLFEYFSETQRNKGNFPGRFSGRQFSNSRSEMNVSTLELGDSALYLCASSWGLAGSYEQYFGPGTRLTVT.

The chain couples TRBV4-1 to TRBJ2-7; TRBD2 matches at 7 bases. From germline, CDR1 is MGHRA and CDR2 YSYEKL. V was pared by 0 bases and J by 1 base, with 3 bases of the junction left unmatched. This CDR3 region has 15 residues. The CDR3 sequence is CASSQELARSYEQYF. The CDR3 DNA is TGCGCCAGCAGCCAAGAACTAGCGCGTTCCTACGAGCAGTACTTC.

The gene calls are TRBV4-1 and TRBJ2-1; the match to TRBD1 covers 7 bases. CDR3 length: 12 residues. CDR1 is MGHRA, CDR2 YSYEKL, per germline. V was clipped by 3 bases and J by 12 bases; unmatched bases: 5. The CDR3: CASSHTGAGQFF. The DNA of the CDR3 is TGCGCCAGCAGCCACACAGGGGCTGGGCAGTTCTTC.

This chain connects TRBV7-2 to TRBJ1-1; D remains unclear. V lost 2 bases, J lost 1 base, and 11 bases lay in between. Germline V lookup: CDR1 SGHTA, CDR2 FQGNSA. The CDR3 loop spans 15 amino acids. The CDR3 region is CASSLWEGANTEAFF. CDR3 coding DNA: TGTGCCAGCAGCTTATGGGAGGGCGCGAACACTGAAGCTTTCTTT.

The chain has TRBV5-1 and TRBJ1-1; 8 nucleotides align to TRBD1. V lost 2 bases, J lost 1 base, and 10 bases stayed unmatched. The CDR3 is 17 amino acids. The V gene's germline CDR1 is SGHRS and CDR2 YFSETQ. DNA of the CDR3: TGCGCCAGCAGCTTAGGCTGGGACAGGCGTACGAACACTGAAGCTTTCTTT. Protein product: CASSLGWDRRTNTEAFF.

The chain employs TRBV6-2 or TRBV6-3 and TRBJ2-7; 9 positions match TRBD2. Germline loops: CDR1 MNHEY, CDR2 SVGEGT. The V gene end was trimmed by 5 bases and the J gene end by 6 bases; junction bases not matched to a gene: 11. The CDR3 loop spans 15 amino acids. The CDR3 DNA sequence: TGTGCCAGCAGTCGGCATAGCGGGAGTGCTATCGAGCAGTACTTC. It yields the protein CASSRHSGSAIEQYF.

V gene TRBV19 combines with J gene TRBJ2-6, with a weak D call TRBD1 (5 bases). Looked up from germline, CDR1 is LNHDA and CDR2 is SQIVND (reference sequence). The length of the CDR3 is 15 residues. The V and J ends lost 4 bases and 4 bases respectively, with 11 bases between them. CDR3 DNA: TGTGCCAGTAGTAAGGGGTTAAGGGGGGCCAACGTCCTGACTTTC. Translation gives CASSKGLRGANVLTF.

For this clone: Sequence at one end of the junction differs from germline and may be a read error. The chain joins TRBV7-9 to TRBJ1-2; 7 bases line up with TRBD1. The CDR3 has 14 amino acids. The germline V gene has CDR1 SEHNR and CDR2 FQNEAQ (reference sequence). CDR3 sequence: CASSSITGVYGYTF. The CDR3 DNA reads as TGTGCCAGCAGCTCCATTACAGGGGTCTATGGCTATACCTTC. Full variable domain (outside the CDR3, taken from reference TRBV7-9 and TRBJ1-2): DTGVSQNPRHKITKRGQNVTFRCDPISEHNRLYWYRQTLGQGPEFLTYFQNEAQLEKSRLLSDRFSAERPKGSFSTLEIQRTEQGDSAMYLCASSSITGVYGYTFGSGTRLTVV.

The chain joins TRBV18 to TRBJ2-7; tentatively, D is TRBD1 (5 bases). Per germline, CDR1 KGHSH and CDR2 LQKENI. V was cut by 6 bases and J by 3 bases, with 6 bases left in between. This CDR3 region has 11 residues. CDR3 loop: CASSQGYEQYF. The CDR3 DNA reads TGTGCCAGCTCTCAGGGCTACGAGCAGTACTTC.

This chain joins TRBV2 and TRBJ1-1; 7 nucleotides align to TRBD1. In germline, CDR1 is SNHLY, CDR2 FYNNEI. V was clipped by 4 bases and J by 1 base; unmatched bases: 9. CDR3 length equals 16 residues. CDR3 loop: CASSGPETGWNTEAFF. The DNA of the CDR3 is TGTGCCAGCAGTGGACCCGAGACAGGGTGGAACACTGAAGCTTTCTTT.

The chain combines TRBV5-1 with TRBJ2-7, with TRBD1 matching over 7 bases. After removal of 2 bases from V and 2 bases from J, the junction contained 7 bases not matched to a gene. Per the germline V gene, CDR1 is SGHRS and CDR2 is YFSETQ. The CDR3 is 15 residues long. The CDR3 protein is CASSLRQGRTYEQYF. The CDR3 bases are TGCGCCAGCAGCTTAAGACAGGGTAGGACCTACGAGCAGTACTTC.

The gene calls are TRBV14 and TRBJ2-7; D might be TRBD1 (5 bases). V lost 1 base and J lost 6, with 10 bases in between. The CDR3 is 13 amino acids. CDR1 is SGHDN and CDR2 is FVKESK in the germline V gene. CDR3 amino acids: CASSQGRVGEQYF. CDR3 sequence (DNA): TGTGCCAGCAGCCAAGGCAGGGTAGGCGAGCAGTACTTC. Complete variable domain (other parts from reference TRBV14 and TRBJ2-7): EAGVTQFPSHSVIEKGQTVTLRCDPISGHDNLYWYRRVMGKEIKFLLHFVKESKQDESGMPNNRFLAERTGGTYSTLKVQPAELEDSGVYFCASSQGRVGEQYFGPGTRLTVT.

The V and J genes are TRBV5-1 and TRBJ2-1; 11 bases match TRBD2. In germline, CDR1 is SGHRS, CDR2 YFSETQ. V shed 3 bases, J shed 9 bases, and the junction held 11 bases outside the gene matches. CDR3 length: 16 residues. This chain's CDR3 is CASSSILLAGETEQFF. DNA for the CDR3: TGCGCCAGCAGCTCCATACTACTAGCGGGAGAAACTGAGCAGTTCTTC.

This clone was detected only a few times. The rearrangement links TRBV30 to TRBJ2-2, with TRBD1 matching over 7 bases. Germline lookup yields CDR1 GTSNPN and CDR2 SVGIG (reference sequence). V lost 7 bases, J lost 4 bases, and 9 bases stayed unmatched. The CDR3 has 14 residues. The CDR3 is CASYRDRGTGELFF. For the CDR3, the DNA is TGTGCCTCGTACCGGGACAGAGGCACCGGGGAGCTGTTTTTT.

The rearrangement joins TRBV7-2 to TRBJ1-2, with 10 bases aligning to TRBD1. Per germline, CDR1 SGHTA and CDR2 FQGNSA. The CDR3 totals 16 residues. The junction had 15 bases not matched to a gene; V was cut back by 6 bases and J by 8 bases. The CDR3 protein is CASSHTGTGAVGGYTF. The DNA of the CDR3 is TGTGCCAGCAGTCATACCGGGACAGGGGCCGTGGGGGGCTACACCTTC.

This clone appeared a few times. The chain joins TRBV12-3 or TRBV12-4 to TRBJ1-1; D is unresolved. This CDR3 is 11 amino acids long. With 7 bases removed from V and 5 bases from J, the gap between germline ends came to 8 bases. The CDR3 spells CASTRETEAFF. The CDR3 coding sequence is TGTGCCAGCACTCGGGAGACTGAAGCTTTCTTT.

J is TRBJ2-2 and V is TRBV9; tentative D call: TRBD2 (6 bases). Germline CDR1 is SGDLS and CDR2 is YYNGEE. V gave up 4 bases and J gave up 4 bases, with 14 bases separating them. The CDR3 is made up of 15 amino acids. The CDR3 reads CASSYPGGPTGELFF. The CDR3 DNA sequence: TGTGCCAGCAGCTACCCCGGAGGGCCCACCGGGGAGCTGTTTTTT.

The chain recombines TRBV2 with TRBJ2-2; possibly TRBD2 for D (5 bases). The germline V gene encodes CDR1 SNHLY and CDR2 FYNNEI. V was shortened by 0 bases and J by 4 bases, with 6 bases between the two germline ends. The CDR3 extends over 14 amino acids. The CDR3 sequence: CASSEARGTGELFF. As DNA, the CDR3 is TGTGCCAGCAGTGAAGCACGGGGCACCGGGGAGCTGTTTTTT.

The genes are TRBV5-1 and TRBJ2-1, with TRBD2 identical over 13 bases. In germline, CDR1 is SGHRS, CDR2 YFSETQ. The CDR3 spans 17 residues. J gave up 8 bases and V 3 bases, and 11 bases lay outside the gene matches. CDR3 sequence reads: CASSSVGLAGVSDEQFF. CDR3 in DNA: TGCGCCAGCAGCTCCGTAGGACTAGCGGGAGTTTCGGATGAGCAGTTCTTC.

This clone has only a few counts. The chain is built from TRBV7-9 and TRBJ2-7, with unresolved D. Between the trimmed V and J ends, which lost 0 bases and 5 bases, there was a span of 5 bases. Germline V lookup: CDR1 SEHNR, CDR2 FQNEAQ (reference sequence). The CDR3 extends over 12 amino acids. The CDR3 protein is CASSLASDEQYF. The CDR3 DNA follows: TGTGCCAGCAGCTTAGCTAGTGACGAGCAGTACTTC.